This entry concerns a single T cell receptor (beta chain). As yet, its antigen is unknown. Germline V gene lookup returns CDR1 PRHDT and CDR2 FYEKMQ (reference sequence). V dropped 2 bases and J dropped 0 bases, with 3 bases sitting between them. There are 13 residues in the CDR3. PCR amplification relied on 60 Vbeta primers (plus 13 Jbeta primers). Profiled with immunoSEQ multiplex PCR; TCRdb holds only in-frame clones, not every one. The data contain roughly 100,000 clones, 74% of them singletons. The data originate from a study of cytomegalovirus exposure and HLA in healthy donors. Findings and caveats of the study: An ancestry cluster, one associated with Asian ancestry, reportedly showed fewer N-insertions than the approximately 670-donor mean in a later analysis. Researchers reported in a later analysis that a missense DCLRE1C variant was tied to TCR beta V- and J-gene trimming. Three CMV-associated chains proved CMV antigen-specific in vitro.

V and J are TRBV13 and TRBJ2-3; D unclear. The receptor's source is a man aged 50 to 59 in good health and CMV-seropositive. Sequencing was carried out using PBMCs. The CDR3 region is CASSLRSTDTQYF. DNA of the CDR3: TGTGCCAGCAGCTTACGGAGCACAGATACGCAGTATTTT.